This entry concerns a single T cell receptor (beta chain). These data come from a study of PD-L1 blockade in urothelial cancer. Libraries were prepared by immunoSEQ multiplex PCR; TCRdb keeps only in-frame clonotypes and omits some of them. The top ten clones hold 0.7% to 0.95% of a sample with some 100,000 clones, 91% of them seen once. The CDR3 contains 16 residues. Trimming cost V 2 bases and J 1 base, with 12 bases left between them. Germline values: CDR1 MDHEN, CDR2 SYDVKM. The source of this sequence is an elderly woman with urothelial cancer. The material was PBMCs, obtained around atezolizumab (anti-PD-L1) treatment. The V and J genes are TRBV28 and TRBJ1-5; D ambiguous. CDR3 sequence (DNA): TGTGCCAGCAGTTTAACTCCGGGAGACAGCAATCAGCCCCAGCATTTT. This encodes CASSLTPGDSNQPQHF. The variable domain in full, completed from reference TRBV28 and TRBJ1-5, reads DVKVTQSSRYLVKRTGEKVFLECVQDMDHENMFWYRQDPGLGLRLIYFSYDVKMKEKGDIPEGYSVSREKKERFSLILESASTNQTSMYLCASSLTPGDSNQPQHFGDGTRLSIL.